These 30 T cell receptor beta chains were all obtained from the same sample, sequenced in a study of blood T cell repertoires in COVID-19. Profiling relied on immunoSEQ multiplex PCR, and the TCRdb table lists in-frame clones only, not all of them. The sample holds 150,000 to 200,000 clones, 80% to 90% seen once. Input material: peripheral blood. Receptor source: a man aged 18 to 29 who had recovered from COVID-19.

In the case of this clone: One junction end does not reproduce the germline sequence, and a read error may be involved. The chain is built from TRBV7-9 and TRBJ2-1, with D possibly matching TRBD2 (5 bases). The CDR3 is 15 residues long. Germline lookup yields CDR1 SEHNR and CDR2 FQNEAQ (reference sequence). Written as DNA, the CDR3 is TGTGCCAGCAGCATAGCCCTCGGGACCTACAATGAGCAGTTCTTC. Its translation: CASSIALGTYNEQFF.

V and J are TRBV6-5 and TRBJ2-7; possible D gene TRBD1, 6 bases. CDR1 is MNHEY and CDR2 is SVGAGI in the germline V gene. The length of the CDR3 is 13 residues. V dropped 9 bases and J dropped 3 bases, with 15 bases sitting between them. The CDR3 sequence: CASCRGYGYEQYF. The CDR3 region has the DNA TGTGCCAGTTGTAGGGGGTATGGCTACGAGCAGTACTTC.

The rearrangement links TRBV12-5 to TRBJ2-1; TRBD1 might be the D (6 bases). This CDR3 has 16 residues. Trimming took off 2 bases at V and 7 bases at J, with 18 bases between the two ends. CDR1 is LGHNT, CDR2 FRNRAP, per germline. The DNA for the CDR3 is TGTGCTAGTGGTTTGTCCCCGGACAGTGAACGGAATGAGCAGTTCTTC. The encoded protein is CASGLSPDSERNEQFF.

This chain joins TRBV5-1 and TRBJ1-6; 11 nucleotides align to TRBD1. Germline CDR1 SGHRS, CDR2 YFSETQ. Unmatched junction bases numbered 3, after V lost 4 bases and J lost 9 bases. The CDR3 consists of 14 residues. CDR3 DNA: TGCGCCAGCAGCGTGGACAGGGGGCCTTCACCCCTCCACTTT. Translation: CASSVDRGPSPLHF.

The gene calls are TRBV14 and TRBJ2-3; TRBD2 is a possible D gene (6 bases). This CDR3 region has 17 residues. Germline values: CDR1 SGHDN, CDR2 FVKESK. V was clipped by 4 bases and J by 0 bases, with 17 bases between them. The CDR3 nucleotides read TGTGCCAGCAGCCCCACCTGGGCTAGCGCCAGCACAGATACGCAGTATTTT. It yields the protein CASSPTWASASTDTQYF.

Here the CDR3 reads CASSPSRDYGYTF. The CDR3, as DNA: TGTGCCAGCTCACCATCCAGGGACTATGGCTACACCTTC. The rearrangement joins TRBV18 to TRBJ1-2; tentatively, D is TRBD1 (5 bases). This CDR3 comprises 13 residues. With 2 bases removed from V and 3 bases from J, the gap between germline ends came to 7 bases. Germline CDR1 and CDR2: KGHSH and LQKENI. Based on the CDR3 plus reference TRBV18 and TRBJ1-2, the full variable domain is NAGVMQNPRHLVRRRGQEARLRCSPMKGHSHVYWYRQLPEEGLKFMVYLQKENIIDESGMPKERFSAEFPKEGPSILRIQQVVRGDSAAYFCASSPSRDYGYTFGSGTRLTVV.

V and J are TRBV19 and TRBJ1-1; D is perhaps TRBD1 (6 bases). Germline loops: CDR1 LNHDA, CDR2 SQIVND (reference sequence). This CDR3 comprises 17 residues. The V and J ends lost 4 bases and 0 bases respectively, with 18 bases between them. The CDR3: CASSKGGNDPLNTEAFF. The CDR3 DNA reads TGTGCCAGTAGTAAAGGGGGAAACGACCCACTGAACACTGAAGCTTTCTTT.

The gene calls are TRBV7-9 and TRBJ1-2; 8 bases are a match to TRBD1. The germline CDR1 and CDR2 sequences are SEHNR and FQNEAQ (reference sequence). The CDR3 runs 15 residues. J gave up 4 bases and V 6 bases, and 10 bases lay outside the gene matches. This CDR3 reads CASSLSDQGAYGYTF. The CDR3 nucleotides read TGTGCCAGCAGTCTATCAGATCAGGGGGCCTATGGCTACACCTTC.

The genes are TRBV5-4 and TRBJ1-1; tentatively, D is TRBD1 (6 bases). Per germline, CDR1 SGHNT and CDR2 YYREEE (reference sequence). The CDR3 is made up of 15 amino acids. The germline V and J ends were trimmed by 0 bases and 3 bases, with 12 bases remaining between them. This CDR3 is CASSLAGHGDTEAFF. DNA for the CDR3: TGTGCCAGCAGCTTGGCGGGACATGGGGACACTGAAGCTTTCTTT.

The chain carries TRBV4-1 and TRBJ1-4; 11 bases match TRBD1. Trimming at V came to 5 bases and at J to 5 bases, leaving 4 bases not matched to a gene. The germline gives CDR1 MGHRA, CDR2 YSYEKL. The CDR3 has 15 residues. CDR3 region: CASSGTGGSNEKLFF. CDR3 sequence (DNA): TGCGCCAGCAGCGGGACAGGGGGGTCGAATGAAAAACTGTTTTTT.

This clone appeared a single time. This chain connects TRBV7-9 to TRBJ1-1; possibly TRBD1 for D (5 bases). Germline V gene data show CDR1 as SEHNR and CDR2 as FQNEAQ (reference sequence). The CDR3 totals 17 residues. The V end lost 3 bases, the J end lost 5 bases, and 22 bases lay between the germline ends. The CDR3 loop reads CASSFPLGTPMGTEAFF. The CDR3 DNA sequence: TGTGCCAGCAGCTTCCCCCTTGGGACTCCAATGGGGACTGAAGCTTTCTTT.

With respect to this clone: This sample includes further DNA sequences coding for the same CDR3. This rearrangement joins TRBV19 to TRBJ1-6; TRBD1 matches 10 bases. J was trimmed by 9 bases and V by 6 bases; bases with no gene match: 2. The CDR3 has 13 residues. Germline V gives CDR1 LNHDA, CDR2 SQIVND (reference sequence). The CDR3 DNA is TGTGCCAGTAGCCGGGACAGGGGTTCACCCCTCCACTTT. Its translation: CASSRDRGSPLHF.

The chain is built from TRBV2 and TRBJ1-3; D is unresolved. V was pared by 8 bases and J by 3 bases, with 8 bases between. Germline CDR1 is SNHLY and CDR2 is FYNNEI. The CDR3 loop spans 12 amino acids. The CDR3 loop reads CASRGGGNTIYF. DNA for the CDR3: TGTGCCAGCCGGGGAGGTGGAAACACCATATATTTT. Drawing the rest from reference TRBV2 and TRBJ1-3, the complete variable domain is EPEVTQTPSHQVTQMGQEVILRCVPISNHLYFYWYRQILGQKVEFLVSFYNNEISEKSEIFDDQFSVERPDGSNFTLKIRSTKLEDSAMYFCASRGGGNTIYFGEGSWLTVV.

The genes are TRBV15 and TRBJ1-2, with a weak D call TRBD1 (6 bases). The CDR3 is made up of 13 amino acids. V shed 8 bases and J shed 4 bases, with 14 bases lying between them. Per the germline V gene, CDR1 is LNHNV and CDR2 is YYDKDF (reference sequence). CDR3 amino acids: CATGDRILYGYTF. The CDR3 DNA reads as TGTGCCACCGGTGACAGGATCCTCTATGGCTACACCTTC.

The chain carries TRBV9 and TRBJ2-2; TRBD2 matches at 10 bases. V was pared by 3 bases and J by 3 bases, with 8 bases of the junction left unmatched. Germline V lookup: CDR1 SGDLS, CDR2 YYNGEE. The CDR3 covers 17 residues. The CDR3 DNA follows: TGTGCCAGCAGCGCAACCTCTAGCGGGAGATACACCGGGGAGCTGTTTTTT. This encodes CASSATSSGRYTGELFF.

This chain connects TRBV12-3 or TRBV12-4 to TRBJ1-2, with 8 bases fitting TRBD1. This CDR3 region has 13 residues. J gave up 4 bases and V 2 bases, and 0 bases lay outside the gene matches. The CDR3 loop is CASSLQGAYGYTF. The CDR3 bases are TGTGCCAGCAGTTTACAGGGGGCCTATGGCTACACCTTC.

V and J are TRBV29-1 and TRBJ2-1, with 7 positions matching TRBD2. V gave up 3 bases and J gave up 10 bases; unmatched junction bases: 9. This CDR3 is 13 amino acids long. Germline V gene sequence: CDR1 SQVTM, CDR2 ANQGSEA. CDR3: CSVDGGVGSEQFF. The CDR3 DNA reads as TGCAGCGTTGATGGGGGGGTAGGATCCGAGCAGTTCTTC.

The rearrangement joins TRBV7-2 to TRBJ1-1; D possibly corresponds to TRBD1 (6 bases). This CDR3 region has 15 residues. Per the germline V gene, CDR1 is SGHTA and CDR2 is FQGNSA. The V end lost 5 bases, the J end lost 1 base, and 14 bases lay between the germline ends. CDR3 loop: CASSPRGGRNTEAFF. The CDR3 DNA is TGTGCCAGCAGCCCGCGGGGGGGCCGGAACACTGAAGCTTTCTTT.

The CDR3 DNA reads TGTGCCACCAGCGGCGGGACGTCCCCCTACGAGCAGTACTTC. Amino acid sequence: CATSGGTSPYEQYF. V is TRBV15 and J is TRBJ2-7, with a tentative D call TRBD2 (6 bases). The CDR3 covers 14 residues. The V gene lost 5 bases and the J gene lost 2 bases, with 13 bases spanning the gap. CDR1 and CDR2 (germline): LNHNV, YYDKDF (reference sequence).

As concerns this clone: Other DNA sequences in this specimen translate into the identical CDR3. The gene calls are TRBV27 and TRBJ2-7, with D unresolved. Germline CDR1 reads MNHEY; CDR2 reads SMNVEV (reference sequence). V gave up 3 bases and J gave up 2 bases, with 8 bases separating them. The CDR3 has 13 amino acids. This chain's CDR3 is CASSLSRAYEQYF. The CDR3 coding sequence is TGTGCCAGCAGTTTGTCCCGGGCCTACGAGCAGTACTTC.

V usage is TRBV9 and J usage is TRBJ2-7; TRBD1 is a possible D gene (5 bases). With 6 bases removed from V and 7 bases from J, the gap between germline ends came to 20 bases. Germline V CDR1 and CDR2: SGDLS, YYNGEE. The CDR3 loop spans 14 amino acids. CDR3 DNA: TGTGCCAGCAACCGCGACAGCCCATCGGATGAGCAGTACTTC. It yields the protein CASNRDSPSDEQYF.

The rearrangement uses TRBV29-1 and TRBJ1-1; 7 bases are shared with TRBD1. CDR1 and CDR2 from the germline V gene are SQVTM and ANQGSEA. V trimming: 3 bases; J trimming: 0 bases; junction bases outside the gene matches: 4. This CDR3 is 14 amino acids long. The CDR3 coding sequence is TGCAGCGTTGACTCCGGGACAGTGAACACTGAAGCTTTCTTT. Protein sequence: CSVDSGTVNTEAFF.

This clone has just one count. This sequence joins TRBV2 and TRBJ2-2; D gene uncertain. Between the trimmed V and J ends, which lost 5 bases and 4 bases, there was a span of 8 bases. Germline-derived CDR1 and CDR2 are SNHLY and FYNNEI. There are 13 residues in the CDR3. CDR3 amino acids: CASSFLTTGELFF. CDR3 coding DNA: TGTGCCAGCAGTTTTCTAACCACCGGGGAGCTGTTTTTT.

The chain combines TRBV12-5 with TRBJ2-2; the D gene is possibly TRBD1 (5 bases). Trimming pared 4 bases from V and 9 bases from J, leaving 6 bases between. The germline V gene has CDR1 LGHNT and CDR2 FRNRAP. CDR3 length: 11 residues. The CDR3 spells CASGWGRELFF. Here the CDR3 DNA reads TGTGCTAGTGGTTGGGGCCGGGAGCTGTTTTTT.

This CDR3 is CATSDPGTGAFNEQFF. In DNA form, the CDR3 reads TGTGCCACCAGTGATCCCGGGACAGGGGCTTTCAATGAGCAGTTCTTC. V is TRBV24-1 and J is TRBJ2-1; TRBD1 agrees at 10 bases. Germline CDR1 reads KGHDR; CDR2 reads SFDVKD. The CDR3 spans 16 residues. With V trimmed by 3 bases and J by 6 bases, 7 bases remained unmatched.

The chain combines TRBV4-1 with TRBJ2-1, with 7 positions matching TRBD2. The CDR3 runs to 17 residues. Germline CDR1 MGHRA, CDR2 YSYEKL. The junction had 6 bases not matched to a gene; V was cut back by 1 base and J by 0 bases. CDR3 region: CASSQGLAASSYNEQFF. In DNA, the CDR3 is TGCGCCAGCAGCCAAGGTCTAGCGGCATCCTCCTACAATGAGCAGTTCTTC.

The chain carries TRBV7-2 and TRBJ1-1; D is possibly TRBD1 (5 bases). The CDR3 sequence is 14 residues long. The germline V gene has CDR1 SGHTA and CDR2 FQGNSA. Trimming left V 4 bases short and J 6 bases short, with 15 bases between. The DNA for the CDR3 is TGTGCCAGCAGCTCGACAGCCTTACTATCTGAAGCTTTCTTT. This sequence encodes CASSSTALLSEAFF.

The chain uses TRBV7-2 and TRBJ2-3; D unresolved. The germline V gene has CDR1 SGHTA and CDR2 FQGNSA. CDR3 length: 12 residues. Deletions cut 5 bases from V and 6 bases from J, with 9 bases between. The CDR3 is CASSPGVDTQYF. The CDR3 nucleotides are TGTGCCAGCAGCCCGGGTGTCGATACGCAGTATTTT.

This clone occurred a few times. The V and J genes are TRBV9 and TRBJ2-7; 11 nucleotides agree with TRBD2. V lost 3 bases and J lost 5; bases outside the gene matches: 4. The CDR3 is 14 residues long. CDR1 is SGDLS and CDR2 is YYNGEE in the germline V gene. CDR3 sequence: CASSGLAGHNEQYF. In nucleotides, the CDR3 is TGTGCCAGCAGCGGACTAGCGGGACACAACGAGCAGTACTTC. Filled out from reference TRBV9 and TRBJ2-7, the complete variable domain reads DSGVTQTPKHLITATGQRVTLRCSPRSGDLSVYWYQQSLDQGLQFLIQYYNGEERAKGNILERFSAQQFPDLHSELNLSSLELGDSALYFCASSGLAGHNEQYFGPGTRLTVT.

V usage is TRBV11-2 and J usage is TRBJ2-1; TRBD2 agrees at 11 bases. CDR1 SGHAT and CDR2 FQNNGV come from the germline V gene. J was trimmed by 8 bases and V by 1 base; bases with no gene match: 13. This CDR3 contains 18 residues. The CDR3 region is CASSLVGSGRVGYDEQFF. The CDR3 region has the DNA TGTGCCAGCAGCTTAGTGGGTAGCGGGAGGGTGGGGTACGATGAGCAGTTCTTC.